These T cell receptor beta chains were read from a single sample in a study of blood T cells in healthy people across ages. From the 5' RACE reads, TCRdb called clonotypes with MiXCR, one entry per CDR3 protein. The sample holds about 540,000 distinct CDR3 sequences, around 24% seen once. In addition, the sample was reused for a study of T cells of mothers and their children.

The sequenced material came from blood. These receptors were taken from a boy aged 5-17 years in good health. Each CDR3 is given with its conserved first and last residue.

j_call v_call cdr3_aa
TRBJ1-1 TRBV3-1 CASSLGQGGSEAFF
TRBJ1-1 TRBV11-3 CASSLDTGEAFF
TRBJ2-3 TRBV10-3 CAISESGTVETDTQYF
NA TRBV4-2 CASSQVVPGNEQFF
TRBJ2-2 TRBV29-1 CSVVSTGELFF
TRBJ2-7 TRBV11-2 CASSLLTGPYEQYF
TRBJ2-5 TRBV4-2 CASSPQESGGIQETQYF
TRBJ2-7 TRBV7-9 CASSPIVAGAINERYF
TRBJ2-2 TRBV28 CAGSLGGSSGELFF
TRBJ2-7 TRBV14 CASSQKPSSYEQYF
NA TRBV10-3 CAISLDRRETQYF
NA TRBV5-6 CASSCSTVYNEQFF
TRBJ1-1 TRBV7-2 CASSLDRGRNTEAFF
TRBJ1-5 TRBV28 CASSLFRQSYSNQPQHF
TRBJ2-4 TRBV28 CASRGIAKNIQYF
TRBJ1-1 TRBV12-3/TRBV12-4 CASSVPWEGGTEALF
TRBJ2-7 TRBV7-2 CASSTGTATYEQYF
TRBJ2-5 TRBV29-1 CSVGLAGSRMYF
TRBJ1-1 TRBV4-3 CASSQDRTDTEAFF
NA TRBV7-3 CASSSGLAGMNEQFF
TRBJ2-5 TRBV24-1 CAASPDSLGETQYF
TRBJ1-1 TRBV7-9 CASSFGQVNTEAFF
TRBJ2-5 TRBV14 CASSQLRGSLGETQYF
TRBJ2-2 TRBV4-1 CASSPGLAGGWNTGELFF
TRBJ1-2 TRBV4-3 CASSQDVDPGNYGYTF
TRBJ2-3 TRBV15 CATGRRNRGYGDTQYF
TRBJ1-4 TRBV29-1 CSGRRGLGEKLFF
TRBJ1-1 TRBV7-2 CASSRQGALNTEAFF
TRBJ2-1 TRBV13 CASSPEGTGGVNNEQFF
TRBJ1-1 TRBV7-9 CASSFQAEAFF
TRBJ2-2 TRBV3-1 CASSQQGATNTGELFF
TRBJ1-1 TRBV14 CASSQRGNRAQAEAFF
TRBJ2-2 TRBV7-9 CASSLVLPGDTGELFF
TRBJ2-1 TRBV6-2/TRBV6-3 CASSAWTSGSRPYEQFF
TRBJ2-1 TRBV20-1 CSARVIRTSGSSNEQFF
TRBJ2-3 TRBV9 CASSVEGVSTDTQYF
TRBJ1-4 TRBV9 CASSVDVNEKPFF
TRBJ2-6 TRBV4-1 CASRPTSTDGYSGANVLTF
TRBJ1-4 TRBV20-1 CSARDPRRGNEKLFF
TRBJ2-1 TRBV6-5 CASSPSGYSYNEQFF
TRBJ2-3 TRBV6-1 CASRPRPDNTDTQYF
TRBJ2-5 TRBV7-2 CASSLYTGGGETQYF
NA TRBV20-1 CSASKAGGPYNEQFF
TRBJ2-5 TRBV10-3 CAISARGTQETQYF
TRBJ1-4 TRBV6-2/TRBV6-3 CASKSQGNEKLFF
TRBJ2-1 TRBV5-4 CASSVGLAGPNEQFF
TRBJ1-1 TRBV4-2 CASSQDRAINTEAFF
TRBJ2-7 TRBV2 CASSEFSDRVTFYEQYF
TRBJ2-3 TRBV4-2 CASSQSNTDTQYF
TRBJ1-3 TRBV9 CASSLLEGGNTIYF
TRBJ2-3 TRBV27 CASSSRQGRTDTQYF
TRBJ1-2 TRBV20-1 CSASYPRDSDYGYTF
NA TRBV6-1 CASRDTPAVSYEQYF
TRBJ2-7 TRBV6-5 CASSGRRAYEQYF
TRBJ2-7 TRBV9 CASSTTGDPSYEQYF
TRBJ2-4 TRBV7-8 CASSYHRDDEAKNIQYF
TRBJ1-1 TRBV5-8 CASSSDTGTVNTEAFF
TRBJ2-3 TRBV27 CASSLAGGMADTQYF
TRBJ2-7 TRBV9 CASSSSGTPYEQYF
TRBJ2-3 TRBV7-8 CASSTGTGTAQAPDTQYF